Shown below are 22 T cell receptor beta chains from a single sample sequenced in a study of blood T cells in healthy people across ages. Next came a second PCR, run for 7 to 11 cycles, which used a sample-barcoded 5' primer along with a J-beta primer mix. Each CDR3 protein is one row after TCRdb ran MiXCR on the 5' RACE reads. The sample holds approximately 600,000 distinct CDR3 sequences, approximately 59% seen once. The source material was blood. The source of these receptors is a man aged 55 to 70 in good health.

This clonotype was seen a few times. The chain recombines TRBV7-2 with TRBJ2-7; D is uncertain. The germline V gene encodes CDR1 SGHTA and CDR2 FQGNSA. This CDR3 has 13 amino acids. V was trimmed by 5 bases and J by 2 bases, leaving 10 bases between them. CDR3 coding DNA: TGTGCCAGCAGCGCCTCCCGGGCCTACGAGCAGTACTTC. Translated: CASSASRAYEQYF.

This chain uses TRBV11-2 with TRBJ2-7; the match to TRBD1 covers 9 bases. In germline, CDR1 is SGHAT, CDR2 FQNNGV. The CDR3 runs to 15 residues. After removal of 5 bases from V and 3 bases from J, the junction contained 8 bases not matched to a gene. In DNA, the CDR3 is TGTGCCAGCAGCCTTCTAGACAGGGGGTTCTACGAGCAGTACTTC. Protein sequence: CASSLLDRGFYEQYF.

This chain links TRBV6-1 with TRBJ2-1; D is undetermined. The ends were cut back, 5 bases at V and 3 bases at J, with 5 bases in the middle. Germline-derived CDR1 and CDR2 are MNHNS and SASEGT. This CDR3 is 12 amino acids long. CDR3 loop: CASSPFYNEQFF. The CDR3 DNA sequence: TGTGCCAGCAGTCCCTTCTACAATGAGCAGTTCTTC.

The genes are TRBV6-5 and TRBJ2-7, with TRBD2 matching over 11 bases. From germline, CDR1 is MNHEY and CDR2 SVGAGI. CDR3 length: 15 amino acids. V shed 5 bases and J 3 bases; nucleotides not matched to a gene: 6. CDR3 residues: CASSLTSGGFYEQYF. CDR3 sequence (DNA): TGTGCCAGCAGTCTCACTAGCGGGGGCTTCTACGAGCAGTACTTC.

The V and J genes are TRBV11-2 and TRBJ2-5, with TRBD1 as a possible D gene (6 bases). The CDR3 consists of 14 residues. The ends were cut back, 1 base at V and 7 bases at J, with 13 bases in the middle. Germline V gene data show CDR1 as SGHAT and CDR2 as FQNNGV. The CDR3 spells CASSLGGLRVTQYF. As DNA, the CDR3 is TGTGCCAGCAGCTTAGGGGGGCTCAGAGTGACCCAGTACTTC.

This clonotype was seen only a few times. The DNA of the CDR3 is TGTGCCAGCTCACCTCCCTCGAGGGGAGACAGGGACGAGCAGTTCTTC. This codes for CASSPPSRGDRDEQFF. This chain links TRBV18 with TRBJ2-1; 7 bases align to TRBD1. The CDR3 has 16 amino acids. Trimming at V came to 3 bases and at J to 10 bases, leaving 15 bases not matched to a gene. Germline CDR1 and CDR2: KGHSH and LQKENI. Full variable domain (remainder filled in from reference TRBV18 and TRBJ2-1): NAGVMQNPRHLVRRRGQEARLRCSPMKGHSHVYWYRQLPEEGLKFMVYLQKENIIDESGMPKERFSAEFPKEGPSILRIQQVVRGDSAAYFCASSPPSRGDRDEQFFGPGTRLTVL.

The chain joins TRBV5-1 to TRBJ2-3; 7 bases line up with TRBD1. This CDR3 spans 14 amino acids. V was pared by 5 bases and J by 2 bases, with 5 bases of the junction left unmatched. CDR1 is SGHRS, CDR2 YFSETQ, per germline. The chain's CDR3 is CASSEGQATDTQYF. CDR3 DNA sequence: TGCGCCAGCAGTGAAGGACAGGCCACAGATACGCAGTATTTT.

The chain carries TRBV5-1 and TRBJ2-5; D is undetermined. Germline V gene lookup returns CDR1 SGHRS and CDR2 YFSETQ. The V end was cut by 3 bases, the J end by 5 bases, with 14 bases between. The CDR3 length is 14 residues. The CDR3 nucleotides read TGCGCCAGCAGCTCCGGTGCGGTCACGGAGACCCAGTACTTC. This translates into CASSSGAVTETQYF.

This chain links TRBV20-1 with TRBJ2-1; D unresolved. V lost 6 bases to trimming and J lost 4 bases, with 10 bases between them. CDR1 is DFQATT, CDR2 SNEGSKA, per germline (reference sequence). The CDR3 is 12 residues long. DNA for the CDR3: TGCAGTGCCACGCCGTCATACAATGAGCAGTTCTTC. Translating it yields CSATPSYNEQFF.

The chain recombines TRBV20-1 with TRBJ2-5; D ambiguous. V gave up 0 bases and J gave up 1 base, with 9 bases separating them. This CDR3 has 14 residues. The germline V gene has CDR1 DFQATT and CDR2 SNEGSKA (reference sequence). CDR3 DNA: TGCAGTGCTAGAGATCCGAAGGCCCAAGAGACCCAGTACTTC. It codes for CSARDPKAQETQYF.

The CDR3 DNA sequence: TGTGCCAGCAGGACAATGGGGACAAACTACAATGAGCAGTTCTTC. Its protein is CASRTMGTNYNEQFF. This chain joins TRBV28 and TRBJ2-1, with a weak D call TRBD1 (6 bases). The CDR3 totals 15 residues. The V end was cut by 6 bases, the J end by 3 bases, with 15 bases between. Germline CDR1 and CDR2: MDHEN and SYDVKM.

At least ten counts were recorded for this clonotype. The rearrangement links TRBV4-1 to TRBJ1-1; D not certain. V was pared by 1 base and J by 0 bases, with 9 bases between. In germline, CDR1 is MGHRA, CDR2 YSYEKL. The CDR3 spans 15 residues. The CDR3 loop reads CASSQGLGLNTEAFF. DNA for the CDR3: TGCGCCAGCAGCCAAGGTCTCGGATTGAACACTGAAGCTTTCTTT.

In DNA, the CDR3 is TGTGCCAGCAGTCCGGGACTGATTAATGAGCAGTTCTTC. Its protein is CASSPGLINEQFF. The V and J genes are TRBV6-2 or TRBV6-3 and TRBJ2-1; D may be TRBD2 (6 bases). CDR1 is MNHEY and CDR2 is SVGEGT in the germline V gene. This CDR3 region has 13 residues. The V end was cut by 5 bases, the J end by 7 bases, with 12 bases between.

The genes are TRBV7-2 and TRBJ2-1; D may be TRBD2 (7 bases). Germline assignment: CDR1 SGHTA and CDR2 FQGNSA. The CDR3 spans 18 residues. Trimming stripped 0 bases from V and 0 bases from J, with 15 bases between. The CDR3 nucleotides are TGTGCCAGCAGCTTAGCGGTGGGCGCGGGGGCCTCCTACAATGAGCAGTTCTTC. Protein sequence: CASSLAVGAGASYNEQFF.

This clonotype was seen more than once but under ten times. The chain links TRBV29-1 to TRBJ1-2; 11 bases map to TRBD1. J lost 6 bases, V lost 1 base, and 7 bases had no gene match. The CDR3 consists of 15 residues. From germline, CDR1 is SQVTM and CDR2 ANQGSEA. CDR3 DNA: TGCAGCGTTGAAGTCGGACAGGGGGCGAAAAATGGCTACACCTTC. Its translation is CSVEVGQGAKNGYTF.

This sequence joins TRBV10-3 and TRBJ1-5; D ambiguous. Trimming removed 5 bases at V and 1 base at J, with 12 bases between. Germline values: CDR1 ENHRY, CDR2 SYGVKD. The CDR3 loop spans 15 amino acids. The CDR3: CAISQAGGSNQPQHF. The CDR3 DNA reads TGTGCCATCAGTCAGGCAGGAGGCAGCAATCAGCCCCAGCATTTT.

The table lists this clonotype with many counts. The chain combines TRBV20-1 with TRBJ1-1; D is undetermined. The V gene's germline CDR1 is DFQATT and CDR2 SNEGSKA (reference sequence). Trimming took 4 bases from V and 5 from J, leaving 17 bases between them. The CDR3 runs to 14 residues. The CDR3 protein is CSAIPPKGLTEAFF. CDR3 nucleotide sequence: TGCAGTGCTATCCCGCCGAAGGGATTGACTGAAGCTTTCTTT.

J is TRBJ2-5 and V is TRBV7-9; D is unclear. TRBJ2-7 explains the end of the DNA better; the J call may be wrong. CDR3 size: 15 residues. Germline CDR1 reads SEHNR; CDR2 reads FQNEAQ (reference sequence). DNA of the CDR3: TGTGCCAGCAGCCCCAGACCCGGGTCCTCCTACGAGCAGTACTTC. Its translation is CASSPRPGSSYEQYF.

This clonotype was detected once. In DNA, the CDR3 is TGTGCCAGCAGTGCCGGGGGGGGGCAAACCTATGGCTACACCTTC. It specifies CASSAGGGQTYGYTF. V gene TRBV25-1 combines with J gene TRBJ1-2; D is perhaps TRBD1 (6 bases). The CDR3 contains 15 residues. The V end was cut by 4 bases, the J end by 4 bases, with 16 bases between. Germline-derived CDR1 and CDR2 are MGHDK and SYGVNS.

V usage is TRBV4-1 and J usage is TRBJ2-1; D may match TRBD1 or TRBD2 (6 bases each). V was cut by 3 bases and J by 7 bases, with 13 bases left in between. The germline gives CDR1 MGHRA, CDR2 YSYEKL. CDR3 length: 14 residues. CDR3 in amino acids: CASSQRRGGNEQFF. The CDR3 bases are TGCGCCAGCAGCCAGCGCAGAGGGGGGAATGAGCAGTTCTTC.

The CDR3 sequence is CASSREGATEAFF. The CDR3 DNA reads as TGTGCCAGCAGTCGGGAGGGGGCAACTGAAGCTTTCTTT. V gene TRBV7-2 combines with J gene TRBJ1-1; TRBD1 matches 7 bases. CDR1 and CDR2 from the germline V gene are SGHTA and FQGNSA. The V gene end was trimmed by 6 bases and the J gene end by 5 bases; junction bases not matched to a gene: 6. The CDR3 has 13 residues.

The V and J genes are TRBV2 and TRBJ1-1; D is unclear. V was clipped by 6 bases and J by 4 bases, with 9 bases between them. The CDR3 is 12 amino acids. Germline assignment: CDR1 SNHLY and CDR2 FYNNEI. CDR3 bases: TGTGCCAGCAGGCAAGAGACCACTGAAGCTTTCTTT. Its translation: CASRQETTEAFF.